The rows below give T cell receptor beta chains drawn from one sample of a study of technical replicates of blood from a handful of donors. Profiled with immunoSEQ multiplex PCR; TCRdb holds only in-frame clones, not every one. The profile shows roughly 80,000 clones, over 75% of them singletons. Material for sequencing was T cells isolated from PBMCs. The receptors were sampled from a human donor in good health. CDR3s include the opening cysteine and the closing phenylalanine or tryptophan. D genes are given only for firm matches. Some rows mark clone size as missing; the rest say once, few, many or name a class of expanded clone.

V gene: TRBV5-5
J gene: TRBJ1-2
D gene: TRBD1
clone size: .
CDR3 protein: CASLLGQGTLPNYGYTF
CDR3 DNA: TGTGCCAGCCTCCTGGGACAGGGAACCTTGCCTAACTATGGCTACACCTTC

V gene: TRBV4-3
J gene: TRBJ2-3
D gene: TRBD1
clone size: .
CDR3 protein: CASSRSQGARDTQYF
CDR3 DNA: TGCGCCAGCAGCCGCAGCCAGGGGGCGAGGGATACGCAGTATTTT

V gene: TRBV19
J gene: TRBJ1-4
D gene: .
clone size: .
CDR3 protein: CASSSTASSTNEKLFF
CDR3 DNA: TGTGCCAGTAGTAGTACAGCTTCTTCAACTAATGAAAAACTGTTTTTT

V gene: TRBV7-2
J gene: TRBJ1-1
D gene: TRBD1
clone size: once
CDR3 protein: CASSSKGARNTEAFF
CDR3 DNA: TGTGCCAGCAGCTCGAAGGGGGCGAGAAACACTGAAGCTTTCTTT

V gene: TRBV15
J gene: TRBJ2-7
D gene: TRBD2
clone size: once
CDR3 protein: CATRRVGREEQYF
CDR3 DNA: TGTGCCACTAGAAGGGTCGGGCGGGAGGAGCAGTACTTC

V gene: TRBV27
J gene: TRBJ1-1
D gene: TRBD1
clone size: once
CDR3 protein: CASRVSRGSATEAFF
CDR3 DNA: TGTGCCAGCAGAGTATCCAGGGGGTCGGCTACTGAAGCTTTCTTT

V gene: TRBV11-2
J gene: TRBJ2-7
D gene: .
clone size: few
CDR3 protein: CASTVSRGPAYEQYF
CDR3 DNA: TGTGCCAGCACTGTCTCGAGAGGGCCCGCCTACGAGCAGTACTTC

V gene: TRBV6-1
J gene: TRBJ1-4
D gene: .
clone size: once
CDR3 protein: CASSVGTDQLWKKLFF
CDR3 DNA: TGTGCCAGCAGTGTCGGGACTGACCAGCTCTGGAAAAAACTGTTTTTT

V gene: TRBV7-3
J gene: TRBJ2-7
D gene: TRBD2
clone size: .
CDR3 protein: CASSLKGQTSGNSYEQYF
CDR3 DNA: TGTGCCAGCAGCTTAAAAGGTCAGACTAGCGGGAACTCCTACGAGCAGTACTTC

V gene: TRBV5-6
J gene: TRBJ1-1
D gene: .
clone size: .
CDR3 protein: CASSLSPHAGAFF
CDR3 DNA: TGTGCCAGCAGCTTGTCGCCCCACGCGGGAGCTTTCTTT

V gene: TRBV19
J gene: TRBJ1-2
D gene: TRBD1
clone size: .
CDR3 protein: CASTSGTGTYGYTF
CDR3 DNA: TGTGCCAGTACATCCGGGACAGGGACCTATGGCTACACCTTC

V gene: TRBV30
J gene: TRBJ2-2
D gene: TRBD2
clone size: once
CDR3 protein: CAWTETSGRAQNTGELFF
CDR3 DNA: TGTGCCTGGACCGAGACTAGCGGGAGAGCTCAGAACACCGGGGAGCTGTTTTTT

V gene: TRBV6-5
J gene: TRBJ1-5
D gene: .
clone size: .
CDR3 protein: CASSSTTGLNQPQHF
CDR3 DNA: TGTGCCAGCAGCTCGACTACAGGGCTCAATCAGCCCCAGCATTTT

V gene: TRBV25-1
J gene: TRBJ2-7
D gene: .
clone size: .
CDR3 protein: CASSELSHEQYF
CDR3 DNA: TGTGCCAGCAGTGAATTGAGCCACGAGCAGTACTTC

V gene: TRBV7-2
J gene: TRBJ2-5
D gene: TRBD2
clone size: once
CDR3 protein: CASTLAGGRETQYF
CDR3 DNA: TGTGCCAGCACCCTAGCGGGGGGGCGGGAGACCCAGTACTTC

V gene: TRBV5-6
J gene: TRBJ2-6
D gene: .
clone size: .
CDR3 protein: CASSPTTSGANVLTF
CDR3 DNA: TGTGCCAGCAGCCCGACAACCTCTGGGGCCAACGTCCTGACTTTC

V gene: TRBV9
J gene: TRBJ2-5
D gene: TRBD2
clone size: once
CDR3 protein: CASSVVAGGETQYF
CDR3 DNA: TGTGCCAGCAGCGTGGTAGCGGGAGGGGAGACCCAGTACTTC

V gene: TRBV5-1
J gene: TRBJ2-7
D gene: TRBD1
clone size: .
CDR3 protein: CASSVSGTDSEQYF
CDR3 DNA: TGCGCCAGCAGCGTCTCCGGGACAGACAGTGAGCAGTACTTC

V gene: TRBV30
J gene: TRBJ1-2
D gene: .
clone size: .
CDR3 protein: CAWSVSGLDGYTF
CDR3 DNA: TGTGCCTGGAGTGTATCAGGGCTGGATGGCTACACCTTC

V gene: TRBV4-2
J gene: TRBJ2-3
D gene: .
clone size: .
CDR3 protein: CASSQVSESTDTQYF
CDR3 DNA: TGTGCCAGCAGCCAAGTTAGTGAAAGCACAGATACGCAGTATTTT